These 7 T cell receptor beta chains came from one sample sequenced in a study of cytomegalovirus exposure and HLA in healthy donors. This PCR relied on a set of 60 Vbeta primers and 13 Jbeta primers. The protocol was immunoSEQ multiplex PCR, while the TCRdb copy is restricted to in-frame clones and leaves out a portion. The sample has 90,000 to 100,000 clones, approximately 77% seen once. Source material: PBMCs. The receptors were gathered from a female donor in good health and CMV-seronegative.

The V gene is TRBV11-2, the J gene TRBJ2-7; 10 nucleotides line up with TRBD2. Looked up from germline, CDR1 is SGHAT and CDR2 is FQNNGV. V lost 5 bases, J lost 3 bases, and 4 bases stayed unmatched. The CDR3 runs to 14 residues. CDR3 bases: TGTGCCAGCAGCATAAGCGGGGGGGTCTACGAGCAGTACTTC. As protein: CASSISGGVYEQYF.

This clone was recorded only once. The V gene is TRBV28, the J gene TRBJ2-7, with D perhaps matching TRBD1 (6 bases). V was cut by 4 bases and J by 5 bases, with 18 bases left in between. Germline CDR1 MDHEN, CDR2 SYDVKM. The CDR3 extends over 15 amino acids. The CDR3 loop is CASSSGQGMRNEQYF. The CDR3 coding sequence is TGTGCCAGCAGTTCGGGGCAGGGGATGAGGAACGAGCAGTACTTC. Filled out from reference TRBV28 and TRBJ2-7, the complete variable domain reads DVKVTQSSRYLVKRTGEKVFLECVQDMDHENMFWYRQDPGLGLRLIYFSYDVKMKEKGDIPEGYSVSREKKERFSLILESASTNQTSMYLCASSSGQGMRNEQYFGPGTRLTVT.

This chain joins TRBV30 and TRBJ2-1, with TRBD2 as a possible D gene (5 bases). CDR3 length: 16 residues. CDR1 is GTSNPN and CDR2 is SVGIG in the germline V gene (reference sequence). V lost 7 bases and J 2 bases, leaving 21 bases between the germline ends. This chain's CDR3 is CASSVGLQATYNEQFF. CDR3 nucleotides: TGTGCCTCCTCCGTAGGACTCCAAGCCACCTACAATGAGCAGTTCTTC.

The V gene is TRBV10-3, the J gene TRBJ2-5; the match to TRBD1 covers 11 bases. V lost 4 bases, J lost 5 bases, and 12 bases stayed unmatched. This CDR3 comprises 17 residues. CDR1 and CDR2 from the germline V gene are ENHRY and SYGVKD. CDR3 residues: CAISGSRGQGAGETQYF. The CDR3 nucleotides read TGTGCCATCAGTGGGTCCCGAGGACAGGGGGCTGGGGAGACCCAGTACTTC.

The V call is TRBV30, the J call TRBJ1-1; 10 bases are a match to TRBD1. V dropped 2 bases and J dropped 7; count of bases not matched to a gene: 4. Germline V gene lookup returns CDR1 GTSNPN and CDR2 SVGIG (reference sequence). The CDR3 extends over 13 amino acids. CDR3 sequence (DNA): TGTGCCTGGAGTCCGGGACAGGGGTTTGAAGCTTTCTTT. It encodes CAWSPGQGFEAFF.

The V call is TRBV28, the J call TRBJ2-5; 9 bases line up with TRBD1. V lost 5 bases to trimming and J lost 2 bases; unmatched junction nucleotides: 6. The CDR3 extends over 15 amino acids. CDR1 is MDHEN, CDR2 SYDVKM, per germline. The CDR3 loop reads CASSPDRGPQETQYF. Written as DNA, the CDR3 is TGTGCCAGCAGTCCGGACAGGGGACCACAAGAGACCCAGTACTTC.

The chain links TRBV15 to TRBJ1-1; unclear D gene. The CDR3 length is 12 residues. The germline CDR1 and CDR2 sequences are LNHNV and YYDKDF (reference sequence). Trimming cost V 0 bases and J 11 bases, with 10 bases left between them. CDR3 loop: CATSRDRVKAFF. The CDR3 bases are TGTGCCACCAGCAGAGATCGAGTGAAGGCTTTCTTT.